The 11 T cell receptor beta chains reported below all come from one sample, sequenced in a study of human versus mouse CDR3 diversity and MHC coevolution. The table came from immunoSEQ multiplex PCR; TCRdb's copy has only in-frame clones and leaves some out. There are roughly 86,000 clones in the sample; roughly 95% occur only once, and about 1.5% lies in the top ten. The material sequenced was naive CD4+ T cells from blood. The sample's subset: CD45RO-negative CD62L-positive naive CD4 T cells. These receptors were collected from a person between 25 and 69 years old in good health.

The chain recombines TRBV27 with TRBJ2-3; maybe TRBD2 (5 bases). Trimming stripped 8 bases from V and 1 base from J, with 16 bases between. Germline loops: CDR1 MNHEY, CDR2 SMNVEV (reference sequence). CDR3 length equals 15 residues. This CDR3 is CASPFGVSGTDTQYF. The CDR3 DNA follows: TGTGCCAGCCCTTTCGGGGTTTCGGGCACAGATACGCAGTATTTT.

The rearrangement links TRBV19 to TRBJ1-2, with D uncertain. The length of the CDR3 is 12 residues. The V gene lost 1 base and the J gene lost 6 bases, with 6 bases spanning the gap. Per the germline V gene, CDR1 is LNHDA and CDR2 is SQIVND (reference sequence). The CDR3 DNA sequence: TGTGCCAGTAGTATAGCCGGGGATGGCTACACCTTC. Its protein product is CASSIAGDGYTF.

The CDR3 DNA is TGTGCCATCAGGGAGGGACAGTGGAATGGCTACACCTTC. Protein product: CAIREGQWNGYTF. The chain has TRBV10-3 and TRBJ1-2, with TRBD1 identical over 7 bases. CDR1 ENHRY and CDR2 SYGVKD come from the germline V gene. This CDR3 is 13 amino acids long. V lost 6 bases and J lost 6; bases outside the gene matches: 7.

In its sample, this clone was seen once. The CDR3 DNA sequence: TGTGCCAGCTCACGGACAGGGGAAAGGAACAATGAGCAGTTCTTC. Translated: CASSRTGERNNEQFF. V gene TRBV18 combines with J gene TRBJ2-1; 9 bases match TRBD1. Trimming took 4 bases from V and 5 from J; bases not matched to a gene: 6. The V gene's germline CDR1 is KGHSH and CDR2 LQKENI. This CDR3 region has 15 residues. The entire variable domain, with the rest obtained from reference TRBV18 and TRBJ2-1, is as follows: NAGVMQNPRHLVRRRGQEARLRCSPMKGHSHVYWYRQLPEEGLKFMVYLQKENIIDESGMPKERFSAEFPKEGPSILRIQQVVRGDSAAYFCASSRTGERNNEQFFGPGTRLTVL.

The genes are TRBV27 and TRBJ1-1; D call uncertain. The CDR3 consists of 14 residues. The germline CDR1 and CDR2 sequences are MNHEY and SMNVEV (reference sequence). The V end was cut by 4 bases, the J end by 4 bases, with 13 bases between. DNA for the CDR3: TGTGCCAGCAGTTCTCCAGGTTTGAGCACTGAAGCTTTCTTT. It yields the protein CASSSPGLSTEAFF.

The chain uses TRBV29-1 and TRBJ1-5; D might be TRBD1 (5 bases). There are 13 residues in the CDR3. Between the trimmed V and J ends, which lost 7 bases and 6 bases, there was a span of 16 bases. The V gene's germline CDR1 is SQVTM and CDR2 ANQGSEA. CDR3 sequence: CSAIRGEGQPQHF. In DNA, the CDR3 is TGCAGCGCCATTCGGGGGGAAGGTCAGCCCCAGCATTTT. Full variable domain (missing parts from reference TRBV29-1 and TRBJ1-5): SAVISQKPSRDICQRGTSLTIQCQVDSQVTMMFWYRQQPGQSLTLIATANQGSEATYESGFVIDKFPISRPNLTFSTLTVSNMSPEDSSIYLCSAIRGEGQPQHFGDGTRLSIL.

The chain couples TRBV18 to TRBJ1-1; possibly TRBD1 for D (6 bases). Germline V gene data show CDR1 as KGHSH and CDR2 as LQKENI. The V gene lost 4 bases and the J gene lost 1 base, with 7 bases spanning the gap. The CDR3 runs 13 residues. The CDR3 protein is CASSLGGNTEAFF. CDR3 in DNA: TGTGCCAGCTCACTAGGGGGGAACACTGAAGCTTTCTTT.

This chain links TRBV10-3 with TRBJ1-2, with 9 bases identical to TRBD1. The CDR3 has 16 amino acids. Germline lookup yields CDR1 ENHRY and CDR2 SYGVKD. Losses at the gene ends were 0 bases for V and 2 bases for J; bases not matched to a gene: 4. The CDR3 DNA reads as TGTGCCATCAGTGAGTCGTTAGGGACAGGGAACTATGGCTACACCTTC. Protein sequence: CAISESLGTGNYGYTF.

This CDR3 reads CASSIPTGGSGANVLTF. As DNA, the CDR3 is TGTGCCAGTAGTATCCCGACAGGCGGCTCTGGGGCCAACGTCCTGACTTTC. The V gene is TRBV19, the J gene TRBJ2-6, with a tentative D call TRBD1 (6 bases). V lost 3 bases to trimming and J lost 0 bases, with 12 bases between them. Germline CDR1 reads LNHDA; CDR2 reads SQIVND (reference sequence). CDR3 size: 17 residues.

CDR3 residues: CASSTGLTGYEQYF. In DNA form, the CDR3 reads TGTGCCAGCAGCACGGGACTCACGGGCTACGAGCAGTACTTC. This rearrangement joins TRBV5-6 to TRBJ2-7; D is possibly TRBD2 (6 bases). The CDR3 length is 14 residues. The V gene lost 4 bases and the J gene lost 3 bases, with 14 bases spanning the gap. CDR1 and CDR2 from the germline V gene are SGHDT and YYEEEE. The whole variable domain, filled in from reference TRBV5-6 and TRBJ2-7, reads DAGVTQSPTHLIKTRGQQVTLRCSPKSGHDTVSWYQQALGQGPQFIFQYYEEEERQRGNFPDRFSGHQFPNYSSELNVNALLLGDSALYLCASSTGLTGYEQYFGPGTRLTVT.

The rearrangement links TRBV5-8 to TRBJ1-1; D is perhaps TRBD1 (5 bases). Trimming removed 1 base at V and 1 base at J, with 11 bases between. Germline V lookup: CDR1 SGHTS, CDR2 YDEGEE. CDR3 length: 15 amino acids. The chain's CDR3 is CASSLWRGANTEAFF. The CDR3 DNA follows: TGTGCCAGCAGCTTGTGGCGGGGCGCGAACACTGAAGCTTTCTTT.